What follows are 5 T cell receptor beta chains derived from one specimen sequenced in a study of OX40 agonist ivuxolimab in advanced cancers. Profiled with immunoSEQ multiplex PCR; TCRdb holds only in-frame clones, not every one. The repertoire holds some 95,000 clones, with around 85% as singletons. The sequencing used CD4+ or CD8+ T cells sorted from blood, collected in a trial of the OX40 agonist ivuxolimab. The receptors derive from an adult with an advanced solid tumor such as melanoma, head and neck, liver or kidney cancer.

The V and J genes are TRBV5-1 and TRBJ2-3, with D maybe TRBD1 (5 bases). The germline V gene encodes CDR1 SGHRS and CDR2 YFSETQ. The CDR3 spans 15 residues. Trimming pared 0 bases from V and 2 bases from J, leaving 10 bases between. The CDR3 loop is CASSLGDRATDTQYF. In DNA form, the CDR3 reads TGCGCCAGCAGCTTGGGAGACAGAGCCACAGATACGCAGTATTTT.

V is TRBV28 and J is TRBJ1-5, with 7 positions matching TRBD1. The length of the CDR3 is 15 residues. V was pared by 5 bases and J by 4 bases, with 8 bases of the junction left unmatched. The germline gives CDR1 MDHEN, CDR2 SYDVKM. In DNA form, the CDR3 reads TGTGCCAGCAGTCCACAGGGGAAATCGAATCAGCCCCAGCATTTT. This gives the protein CASSPQGKSNQPQHF.

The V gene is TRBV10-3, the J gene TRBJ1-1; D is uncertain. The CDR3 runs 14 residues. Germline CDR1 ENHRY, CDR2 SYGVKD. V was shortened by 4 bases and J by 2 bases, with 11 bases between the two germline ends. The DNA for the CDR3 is TGTGCCATCAGTGTGACGGGATCCAACACTGAAGCTTTCTTT. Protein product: CAISVTGSNTEAFF.

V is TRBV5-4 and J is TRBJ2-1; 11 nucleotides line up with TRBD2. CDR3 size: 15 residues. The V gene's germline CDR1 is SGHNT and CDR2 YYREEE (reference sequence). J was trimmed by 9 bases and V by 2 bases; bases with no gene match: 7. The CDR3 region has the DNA TGTGCCAGCAGCTTTACTAGCGGGAGAGGGGGTGAGCAGTTCTTC. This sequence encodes CASSFTSGRGGEQFF.

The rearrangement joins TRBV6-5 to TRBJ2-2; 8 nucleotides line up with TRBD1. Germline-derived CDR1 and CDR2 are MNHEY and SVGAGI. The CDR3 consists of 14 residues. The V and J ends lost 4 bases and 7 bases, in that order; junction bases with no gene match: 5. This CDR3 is CASSLTGGYGELFF. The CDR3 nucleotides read TGTGCCAGCAGTTTAACAGGGGGATACGGGGAGCTGTTTTTT.